Included here is one TCR beta chain sequence, with context. The data are from a study of identical twins. TCRdb processed the 5' RACE reads anew with MiXCR; each CDR3 protein has one entry. The sample lists 500,000 to 600,000 distinct CDR3 sequences; 22% were seen once. Trimming left V 8 bases short and J 1 base short, with 11 bases between. CDR1 and CDR2 from the germline V gene are MNHNS and SASEGT. There are 13 residues in the CDR3. This sample also appeared in a second study, on T cells expressing NK-cell markers. That study adds: One of the eight sequenced donors was seronegative, whereas the other seven were HCMV-seropositive. It remained uncertain whether the expanded NKG2C+ T cell clones were specific for HCMV antigens.

The sequenced sample consisted of CD4+ T cells sorted from blood. The chain employs TRBV6-1 and TRBJ1-1; no definite D call. The source of this sequence is a woman aged 18-29 years in good health. The chain's CDR3 is CASGLPPNTEAFF. CDR3 nucleotide sequence: TGTGCCAGCGGCCTACCGCCGAACACTGAAGCTTTCTTT.